This TCR beta chain comes out of a study of PD-1 blockade in classical Hodgkin lymphoma. Study-wide context: Patients were dosed intravenously with nivolumab at 3 mg/kg every 2 weeks.

Some clones are missing from TCRdb's copy, which holds only in-frame ones; the method was immunoSEQ multiplex PCR. The sample holds about 150,000 clones, less than 80% seen once. Each patient's relapse followed autologous stem cell transplantation, and brentuximab vedotin exposure varied. Complete response, partial response or progressive disease made up the best responses. Study-wide results and limits: Compared with baseline, CD4+ but not CD8+ TCR diversity had risen significantly by C4D1.

About this clone itself: No antigen is known for it.

The CDR3 runs to 12 residues. V was shortened by 7 bases and J by 5 bases, with 11 bases between the two germline ends. Germline V CDR1 and CDR2: MNHNS, SASEGT. The sequences come from peripheral blood mononuclear cells (PBMCs), collected before the second cycle of nivolumab. The J gene is TRBJ2-5, the V gene TRBV6-1, with D perhaps TRBD1 (6 bases). The source is a human donor with classical Hodgkin lymphoma. The CDR3 DNA reads as TGTGCCAGCATGGGCAGGGGCGAGACCCAGTACTTC. Encoded protein: CASMGRGETQYF.